These 17 T cell receptor beta chains share one sample of origin, sequenced in a study of blood T cells in healthy people across ages. Then a second PCR, running roughly 7 to 11 cycles, was carried out with a sample-barcoded 5' primer and a J-beta primer mix. TCRdb reprocessed the 5' RACE reads via MiXCR and lists one record per CDR3 protein. The table includes over 600,000 distinct CDR3 sequences, roughly 50% detected once. Source material: blood. Receptor source: a man aged 40-49 years in good health.

V and J are TRBV27 and TRBJ2-1; no reliable D call. Trimming pared 6 bases from V and 5 bases from J, leaving 8 bases between. CDR3 length: 12 amino acids. Germline CDR1 and CDR2: MNHEY and SMNVEV (reference sequence). CDR3 sequence (DNA): TGTGCCAGCAGCCAGTGGGACAATGAGCAGTTCTTC. Translating it yields CASSQWDNEQFF.

V and J are TRBV3-1 and TRBJ2-7, with 7 bases aligning to TRBD2. The junction had 13 bases not matched to a gene; V was cut back by 3 bases and J by 5 bases. Germline V gene lookup returns CDR1 LGHDT and CDR2 YNNKEL (reference sequence). CDR3 length: 16 amino acids. Here the CDR3 DNA reads TGTGCCAGCAGCCAGGTCTCCGGCGGGAGTTCTCACGAGCAGTACTTC. This translates into CASSQVSGGSSHEQYF.

This clonotype showed up just once. The chain links TRBV5-1 to TRBJ2-1; tentatively, D is TRBD1 (6 bases). The end of the DNA aligns better with TRBJ2-7, so the J call may be wrong. CDR3 size: 17 residues. Germline CDR1 SGHRS, CDR2 YFSETQ. The CDR3 region is CASSLTTGSNSYNEQYF. For the CDR3, the DNA is TGCGCCAGCAGCCTGACGACAGGCAGCAACTCATACAATGAGCAGTACTTC.

This clonotype was counted between two and nine times. The CDR3 region has the DNA TGTGGGGCCCGCTCTCCTAGCAATCAGCCCCAGCATTTT. Amino acids: CGARSPSNQPQHF. This chain links TRBV28 with TRBJ1-5; D is uncertain. Germline CDR1 is MDHEN and CDR2 is SYDVKM. This CDR3 is 13 amino acids long.

This clonotype was observed a handful of times. The chain is built from TRBV5-1 and TRBJ2-7; maybe TRBD1 (5 bases). Trimming took 1 base from V and 0 from J, leaving 8 bases between them. Germline V gene data show CDR1 as SGHRS and CDR2 as YFSETQ. The CDR3 runs to 14 residues. CDR3 sequence: CASSLLDSSYEQYF. In DNA form, the CDR3 reads TGCGCCAGCAGCTTGTTAGACAGCTCCTACGAGCAGTACTTC.

The chain employs TRBV20-1 and TRBJ2-5, with no clear D. The DNA end is a closer match to TRBJ2-7, so the J assignment may be wrong. There are 14 residues in the CDR3. From germline, CDR1 is DFQATT and CDR2 SNEGSKA (reference sequence). As DNA, the CDR3 is TGCAGTGCTAGAGCCTCCTCCTTTTCATACGAGCAGTACTTC. Its protein product is CSARASSFSYEQYF.

CDR3 protein: CASSQDPSSGTDTQYF. The CDR3 DNA is TGCGCCAGCAGCCAAGATCCGTCTAGCGGTACAGATACGCAGTATTTT. This chain links TRBV4-3 with TRBJ2-3; 7 nucleotides line up with TRBD2. The CDR3 extends over 16 amino acids. Looked up from germline, CDR1 is LGHNA and CDR2 is YSLEER. The V segment lost 0 bases and the J segment 3 bases; nucleotides outside the gene matches: 6.

The rearrangement joins TRBV28 to TRBJ1-5; 7 bases agree with TRBD1. This CDR3 region has 14 residues. Germline V gene lookup returns CDR1 MDHEN and CDR2 SYDVKM. The ends lost 5 bases at V and 4 bases at J; junction bases unmatched: 5. The CDR3 nucleotides read TGTGCCAGCAGTGGAGACAGGGCTAATCAGCCCCAGCATTTT. Its translation is CASSGDRANQPQHF.

This clonotype was observed a handful of times. J is TRBJ1-3 and V is TRBV4-3, with a tentative D call TRBD1 (5 bases). V was pared by 8 bases and J by 0 bases, with 8 bases between. CDR1 is LGHNA and CDR2 is YSLEER in the germline V gene. The CDR3 has 13 amino acids. This CDR3 is CASGGDSGNTIYF. CDR3 in DNA: TGCGCCAGCGGGGGGGACTCTGGAAACACCATATATTTT.

This clonotype was seen more than once but under ten times. This chain links TRBV10-3 with TRBJ1-6, with D perhaps matching TRBD1 (6 bases). Trimming shortened V by 2 bases and J by 16 bases, and 15 bases separated the two germline ends. The CDR3 totals 13 residues. CDR1 and CDR2 from the germline V gene are ENHRY and SYGVKD. CDR3 sequence reads: CAISETLQGALHF. The DNA of the CDR3 is TGTGCCATCAGTGAGACACTACAGGGAGCGCTCCACTTT.

This clonotype has a handful of counts. The rearrangement uses TRBV28 and TRBJ2-6; 8 bases agree with TRBD1. After removal of 3 bases from V and 2 bases from J, the junction contained 6 bases not matched to a gene. From germline, CDR1 is MDHEN and CDR2 SYDVKM. The CDR3 has 17 amino acids. This CDR3 reads CASSFQRQGTGANVLTF. The CDR3 DNA follows: TGTGCCAGCAGTTTTCAACGACAGGGGACTGGGGCCAACGTCCTGACTTTC.

The CDR3 sequence is CASSESTGIGANVLTF. CDR3 nucleotide sequence: TGTGCCAGCTCCGAAAGCACAGGAATCGGGGCCAACGTCCTGACTTTC. The rearrangement links TRBV18 to TRBJ2-6; the D gene is possibly TRBD1 (5 bases). The V end lost 6 bases, the J end lost 4 bases, and 16 bases lay between the germline ends. CDR3 length: 16 amino acids. Germline assignment: CDR1 KGHSH and CDR2 LQKENI.

This clonotype showed up just a few times. V gene TRBV6-2 or TRBV6-3 combines with J gene TRBJ1-2, with D unclear. The CDR3 loop spans 13 amino acids. V was trimmed by 7 bases and J by 3 bases, leaving 12 bases between them. Germline V CDR1 and CDR2: MNHEY, SVGEGT. CDR3 region: CASTDQSYYGYTF. As DNA, the CDR3 is TGTGCCAGCACCGATCAGTCGTACTATGGCTACACCTTC.

The chain has TRBV20-1 and TRBJ2-7, with D tentatively TRBD1 (6 bases). The CDR3 has 15 amino acids. The germline V gene encodes CDR1 DFQATT and CDR2 SNEGSKA (reference sequence). The V and J ends lost 0 bases and 3 bases respectively, with 15 bases between them. CDR3 amino acids: CSARDQRQDIYEQYF. The DNA of the CDR3 is TGCAGTGCTAGAGATCAACGACAGGACATCTACGAGCAGTACTTC.

Notes on this clonotype: The junction does not match germline at one end; this may be a read error. This sequence joins TRBV7-8 and TRBJ2-5; perhaps TRBD1 as D (6 bases). In germline, CDR1 is SGHVS, CDR2 FQNEAQ. CDR3 length: 12 amino acids. The CDR3 here is CVSRDRSGTQYF. The CDR3 coding sequence is TGTGTCAGCAGAGACAGGTCAGGGACCCAGTACTTC.

The rearrangement joins TRBV25-1 to TRBJ2-7, with a tentative D call TRBD2 (6 bases). From germline, CDR1 is MGHDK and CDR2 SYGVNS. The ends were cut back, 7 bases at V and 5 bases at J, with 18 bases in the middle. The CDR3 contains 14 residues. CDR3 amino acids: CASKMGGPSHEQYF. DNA of the CDR3: TGTGCCAGCAAGATGGGGGGACCTTCCCACGAGCAGTACTTC.

In DNA, the CDR3 is TGCAGTGCTAGTGAGCTAGCGGGGCCAGGGGATACGCAGTATTTT. Translation: CSASELAGPGDTQYF. This chain uses TRBV20-1 with TRBJ2-3; 9 bases line up with TRBD2. J gave up 6 bases and V 3 bases, and 10 bases lay outside the gene matches. This CDR3 is 15 amino acids long. The V gene's germline CDR1 is DFQATT and CDR2 SNEGSKA (reference sequence).